The 13 T cell receptor beta chains reported below all come from one sample, sequenced in a study of siplizumab effects on memory and regulatory T cells. The data were produced by immunoSEQ multiplex PCR, yet TCRdb's version contains in-frame clones alone and is incomplete. The sample shows approximately 120,000 clones, 85% to 95% of them seen only once. Material: non-Treg CD4+ T cells sorted from blood. The receptors stem from a human donor in good health.

This chain connects TRBV7-2 to TRBJ1-6; D is perhaps TRBD1 (5 bases). The germline CDR1 and CDR2 sequences are SGHTA and FQGNSA. V gave up 4 bases and J gave up 9 bases, with 16 bases separating them. The CDR3 covers 15 residues. CDR3 sequence reads: CASSSLGTLGSPLHF. The CDR3 DNA is TGTGCCAGCAGCTCGCTTGGGACGCTGGGTTCACCCCTCCACTTT.

The chain is built from TRBV9 and TRBJ1-4; possible D gene TRBD1, 5 bases. Germline CDR1 and CDR2: SGDLS and YYNGEE. This CDR3 spans 14 amino acids. The V end was cut by 4 bases, the J end by 5 bases, with 12 bases between. The CDR3 DNA reads as TGTGCCAGCAGCTCATCAAAGGGGAATGAAAAACTGTTTTTT. Its translation: CASSSSKGNEKLFF.

The rearrangement links TRBV18 to TRBJ1-2, with 10 bases that match TRBD1. The germline gives CDR1 KGHSH, CDR2 LQKENI. Losses at the gene ends were 6 bases for V and 7 bases for J; bases not matched to a gene: 8. This CDR3 is built from 14 residues. The CDR3 sequence is CASSRDRGSFGYTF. Written as DNA, the CDR3 is TGTGCCAGCTCCCGGGACAGGGGATCTTTTGGCTACACCTTC.

V and J are TRBV4-1 and TRBJ1-6; no clear D gene. The germline V and J ends were trimmed by 4 bases and 7 bases, with 8 bases remaining between them. Germline V gene sequence: CDR1 MGHRA, CDR2 YSYEKL. The CDR3 extends over 13 amino acids. CDR3: CASSLPNNSPLHF. The CDR3 DNA sequence: TGCGCCAGCAGCCTTCCGAACAATTCACCCCTCCACTTT.

This chain joins TRBV2 and TRBJ2-5; no firm D call. Trimming removed 1 base from V and 5 bases from J, with 8 bases in between. This CDR3 is built from 13 residues. The germline gives CDR1 SNHLY, CDR2 FYNNEI. CDR3 in DNA: TGTGCCAGCAGTGAAGAATTTCGGGAGACCCAGTACTTC. This sequence encodes CASSEEFRETQYF.

The chain couples TRBV19 to TRBJ1-3; D ambiguous. Germline CDR1 reads LNHDA; CDR2 reads SQIVND (reference sequence). The germline V and J ends were trimmed by 3 bases and 0 bases, with 9 bases remaining between them. The CDR3 is 15 residues long. This CDR3 is CASSMTRNSGNTIYF. CDR3 nucleotides: TGTGCCAGTAGTATGACCCGAAACTCTGGAAACACCATATATTTT.

This clone is a singleton in its sample. The V and J genes are TRBV9 and TRBJ2-5; maybe TRBD1 (6 bases). CDR3 length: 15 residues. V was trimmed by 4 bases and J by 5 bases, leaving 18 bases between them. Germline assignment: CDR1 SGDLS and CDR2 YYNGEE. The CDR3 protein is CASSPNGWGLETQYF. The DNA of the CDR3 is TGTGCCAGCAGCCCCAACGGGTGGGGGCTGGAGACCCAGTACTTC.

The chain employs TRBV4-3 and TRBJ1-4; weak D call: TRBD1 (5 bases). Germline loops: CDR1 LGHNA, CDR2 YSLEER. The CDR3 covers 16 residues. With 0 bases removed from V and 2 bases from J, the gap between germline ends came to 10 bases. As DNA, the CDR3 is TGCGCCAGCAGCCAAGATTATGGGGGTACTAATGAAAAACTGTTTTTT. It translates to CASSQDYGGTNEKLFF.

This clone was detected a few times. This rearrangement joins TRBV30 to TRBJ1-1, with TRBD1 identical over 7 bases. Trimming at V came to 4 bases and at J to 1 base, leaving 3 bases not matched to a gene. Germline-derived CDR1 and CDR2 are GTSNPN and SVGIG (reference sequence). This CDR3 is built from 13 residues. The CDR3 here is CAWIRQGNTEAFF. The CDR3 DNA follows: TGTGCCTGGATACGACAGGGGAACACTGAAGCTTTCTTT.

The V call is TRBV27, the J call TRBJ1-3; D perhaps matches TRBD1 (6 bases). CDR3 size: 15 residues. The germline CDR1 and CDR2 sequences are MNHEY and SMNVEV (reference sequence). V shed 4 bases and J shed 0 bases, with 10 bases lying between them. The CDR3 coding sequence is TGTGCCAGCAGTTATACAGGGTTCTCTGGAAACACCATATATTTT. This codes for CASSYTGFSGNTIYF.

The chain employs TRBV7-2 and TRBJ2-5; perhaps TRBD2 as D (5 bases). The CDR3 has 14 residues. V shed 1 base and J shed 5 bases, with 11 bases lying between them. Germline lookup yields CDR1 SGHTA and CDR2 FQGNSA. The CDR3 DNA reads as TGTGCCAGCAGCTTAGGACTACCCCTGGAGACCCAGTACTTC. This encodes CASSLGLPLETQYF.

The V gene is TRBV13, the J gene TRBJ1-2; 8 bases fit TRBD1. The CDR3 has 14 amino acids. The germline CDR1 and CDR2 sequences are PRHDT and FYEKMQ (reference sequence). V lost 5 bases to trimming and J lost 8 bases; unmatched junction nucleotides: 10. The CDR3 region has the DNA TGTGCCAGCAGCCCGAGGGGGGGGACAGGAGGCTACACCTTC. As protein: CASSPRGGTGGYTF.

The V gene is TRBV7-3, the J gene TRBJ2-1; D gene unclear. Germline lookup yields CDR1 SGHTA and CDR2 FQGTGA. The CDR3 has 14 residues. V lost 0 bases, J lost 9 bases, and 12 bases lay in between. The CDR3 bases are TGTGCCAGCAGCTTAACTGGTCATGTACTTGAGCAGTTCTTC. This translates into CASSLTGHVLEQFF.